This paragraph reports one TCR beta chain. What it binds is unknown. Among the 90 to 150 subjects of the validation cohort, separate from the roughly 670-subject first cohort, were the donors. The data were produced by immunoSEQ multiplex PCR, yet TCRdb's version contains in-frame clones alone and is incomplete. The sample has roughly 300,000 clones, roughly 87% seen once. The sample is drawn from a study of cytomegalovirus exposure and HLA in healthy donors. Study-wide context: The approximately 610 first-cohort repertoires shared a platform with the approximately 120 validation repertoires, as reported in a later analysis. Findings and limits, study-wide: It was reportedly the case that the classifier diagnosed cytomegalovirus status with high specificity and sensitivity. Associated with cytomegalovirus, according to the listing, were 150 to 200 TCR beta chains.

The germline V and J ends were trimmed by 8 bases and 8 bases, with 11 bases remaining between them. Germline CDR1 and CDR2: MDHEN and SYDVKM. The CDR3 has 11 residues. The rearrangement joins TRBV28 to TRBJ2-3, with D perhaps TRBD1 (6 bases). Source material: PBMCs. The sequence was collected from a young woman in good health and CMV-seropositive. CDR3 in DNA: TGTGCCAGCCAGTGGGGGCCTACGCAGTATTTT. The encoded protein is CASQWGPTQYF.